The 20 T cell receptor beta chains below all came from one sample that was sequenced in a study of CD8 T cells in Susac syndrome. Random hexamers were used to reverse transcribe 0.5 to 1 ug of RNA. TCRdb ran MiXCR on the immunoSEQ multiplex PCR reads and lists one entry per CDR3 protein. The table has some 60,000 distinct CDR3 sequences, around 90% seen once. The sequencing sample was made of CD8+ T cells from PBMCs. The origin of the receptors is a human donor in good health.

The chain uses TRBV4-1 and TRBJ2-1; no clear D gene. V was cut by 1 base and J by 5 bases, with 6 bases left in between. Germline V gives CDR1 MGHRA, CDR2 YSYEKL. The CDR3 is 13 amino acids. CDR3 loop: CASSQVGNNEQFF. For the CDR3, the DNA is TGCGCCAGCAGCCAAGTGGGGAACAATGAGCAGTTCTTC.

The rearrangement links TRBV4-3 to TRBJ2-2; D is unresolved. V was cut by 4 bases and J by 7 bases, with 13 bases left in between. This CDR3 has 14 residues. The V gene's germline CDR1 is LGHNA and CDR2 YSLEER. In DNA form, the CDR3 reads TGCGCCAGCAGCCTCCTTGGCGGTGACGGGGAGCTGTTTTTT. Protein product: CASSLLGGDGELFF.

This chain joins TRBV29-1 and TRBJ2-7, with D possibly TRBD1 on 6 matching bases. The ends were cut back, 4 bases at V and 0 bases at J, with 10 bases in the middle. Germline assignment: CDR1 SQVTM and CDR2 ANQGSEA. The CDR3 is 13 amino acids. CDR3 amino acids: CSVAGTHSYEQYF. Here the CDR3 DNA reads TGCAGCGTTGCCGGGACACACTCCTACGAGCAGTACTTC.

This clonotype was counted once. The genes are TRBV7-9 and TRBJ1-2; D unclear. CDR1 SEHNR and CDR2 FQNEAQ come from the germline V gene (reference sequence). This CDR3 has 15 amino acids. Deletions cut 1 base from V and 0 bases from J, with 9 bases between. CDR3 region: CASSLGVTSNYGYTF. CDR3 bases: TGTGCCAGCAGCTTAGGAGTGACCTCTAACTATGGCTACACCTTC.

This chain connects TRBV12-3 or TRBV12-4 to TRBJ2-1; D is possibly TRBD1 (5 bases). The CDR3 extends over 15 amino acids. V was shortened by 7 bases and J by 1 base, with 14 bases between the two germline ends. DNA for the CDR3: TGTGCCAGCACCCATTCACAGGAGTCCTACAATGAGCAGTTCTTC. Its translation: CASTHSQESYNEQFF.

The chain joins TRBV4-1 to TRBJ2-2, with D unclear. The V and J ends lost 1 base and 0 bases respectively, with 3 bases between them. CDR3 length equals 14 residues. Germline assignment: CDR1 MGHRA and CDR2 YSYEKL. As DNA, the CDR3 is TGCGCCAGCAGCCAAGCCCCGAACACCGGGGAGCTGTTTTTT. It translates to CASSQAPNTGELFF.

This chain connects TRBV10-3 to TRBJ2-1; a possible D gene is TRBD2 (7 bases). V lost 6 bases and J lost 6, with 18 bases in between. The germline V gene has CDR1 ENHRY and CDR2 SYGVKD. The CDR3 consists of 15 residues. DNA for the CDR3: TGTGCCATCAGAGAAGGGGGGGCCGGGGTCAATGAGCAGTTCTTC. Translation gives CAIREGGAGVNEQFF.

V and J are TRBV27 and TRBJ1-3, with D possibly TRBD1 on 6 matching bases. Germline CDR1 is MNHEY and CDR2 is SMNVEV (reference sequence). The CDR3 is 15 residues long. CDR3 sequence: CASSGGQRSGNTIYF. CDR3 sequence (DNA): TGTGCTTCGAGCGGGGGCCAGCGGTCGGGAAACACCATATATTTT.

This chain joins TRBV6-5 and TRBJ2-1; 7 bases align to TRBD1. V was clipped by 4 bases and J by 2 bases; unmatched bases: 2. Germline CDR1 is MNHEY and CDR2 is SVGAGI. The CDR3 has 14 amino acids. CDR3 loop: CASSFGTAYNEQFF. The CDR3 DNA is TGTGCCAGCAGTTTCGGGACAGCCTACAATGAGCAGTTCTTC.

V usage is TRBV7-9 and J usage is TRBJ2-3, with 8 bases aligning to TRBD2. Looked up from germline, CDR1 is SEHNR and CDR2 is FQNEAQ (reference sequence). Germline trimming cut 1 base from V and 2 bases from J; bases unmatched to any gene: 14. This CDR3 region has 19 residues. DNA of the CDR3: TGTGCCAGCAGCTTAGTCCCCCCTCGGGGGGGCCGCCCCACAGATACGCAGTATTTT. It codes for CASSLVPPRGGRPTDTQYF.

Only one count was recorded for this clonotype. The rearrangement uses TRBV10-1 and TRBJ2-1; D unclear. The V end lost 4 bases, the J end lost 0 bases, and 10 bases lay between the germline ends. Germline assignment: CDR1 WNHNN and CDR2 SYGVQD (reference sequence). The CDR3 has 15 residues. The CDR3 DNA reads TGCGCCAGCAGTGTGGGTGGAAGCTCCTACAATGAGCAGTTCTTC. This translates into CASSVGGSSYNEQFF.

This rearrangement joins TRBV7-3 to TRBJ2-1, with 14 bases that match TRBD2. J gave up 7 bases and V 5 bases, and 4 bases lay outside the gene matches. Germline assignment: CDR1 SGHTA and CDR2 FQGTGA. This CDR3 has 15 residues. The CDR3 DNA is TGTGCCAGCAGCCGACTAGCGGGGGGGGTAAATGAGCAGTTCTTC. Translated, it gives CASSRLAGGVNEQFF.

The chain couples TRBV19 to TRBJ2-1, with D hard to call. Trimming removed 3 bases at V and 0 bases at J, with 6 bases between. This CDR3 has 14 amino acids. Germline V gives CDR1 LNHDA, CDR2 SQIVND (reference sequence). CDR3 sequence: CASSIKSSYNEQFF. The CDR3 nucleotides read TGTGCCAGTAGTATTAAAAGCTCCTACAATGAGCAGTTCTTC.

The genes are TRBV20-1 and TRBJ2-1; D may be TRBD1 or TRBD2 (5 bases each). V shed 6 bases and J shed 5 bases, with 14 bases lying between them. The CDR3 is 13 amino acids. Germline CDR1 reads DFQATT; CDR2 reads SNEGSKA (reference sequence). The CDR3 protein is CSAPGTEDNEQFF. The CDR3 DNA reads TGCAGTGCGCCCGGGACGGAGGACAATGAGCAGTTCTTC.

J is TRBJ2-2 and V is TRBV7-7; D not certain. The length of the CDR3 is 14 residues. The V and J ends lost 0 bases and 5 bases respectively, with 7 bases between them. Looked up from germline, CDR1 is SSHAT and CDR2 is FNYEAQ (reference sequence). The CDR3 DNA reads TGTGCCAGCAGCTTAGCGTCGGCGACCGGGGAGCTGTTTTTT. Translation: CASSLASATGELFF.

CDR3 sequence reads: CASSYLTEPHQETQYF. CDR3 coding DNA: TGTGCCAGCAGCTACTTGACTGAGCCCCACCAAGAGACCCAGTACTTC. The chain has TRBV7-8 and TRBJ2-5; D gene unclear. There are 16 residues in the CDR3. Germline CDR1 SGHVS, CDR2 FQNEAQ. V lost 4 bases and J lost 0, with 15 bases in between.

This clonotype came up once. The chain couples TRBV7-9 to TRBJ1-4; D is unresolved. The CDR3 has 13 residues. Trimming cost V 5 bases and J 4 bases, with 8 bases left between them. CDR1 SEHNR and CDR2 FQNEAQ come from the germline V gene (reference sequence). CDR3 DNA sequence: TGTGCCAGCAGCGTCAGTGGTAATGAAAAACTGTTTTTT. Amino acid sequence: CASSVSGNEKLFF.

A few counts support this clonotype. The V and J genes are TRBV3-1 and TRBJ1-5, with 7 bases lining up with TRBD1. V was clipped by 0 bases and J by 4 bases; unmatched bases: 3. The CDR3 totals 15 residues. Germline V CDR1 and CDR2: LGHDT, YNNKEL (reference sequence). CDR3 DNA sequence: TGTGCCAGCAGCCAAGATATCAGGGGGAATCAGCCCCAGCATTTT. Amino acids: CASSQDIRGNQPQHF.

The chain's CDR3 is CASSTGQGWVGDEQFF. The CDR3 region has the DNA TGTGCCAGCAGCACCGGACAGGGTTGGGTCGGGGATGAGCAGTTCTTC. The chain links TRBV12-3 or TRBV12-4 to TRBJ2-1; TRBD1 agrees at 8 bases. Losses at the gene ends were 6 bases for V and 8 bases for J; bases not matched to a gene: 15. CDR3 length equals 16 residues.

V and J are TRBV4-1 and TRBJ2-1; D not certain. This CDR3 is 13 amino acids long. Trimming took off 1 base at V and 5 bases at J, with 6 bases between the two ends. The germline CDR1 and CDR2 sequences are MGHRA and YSYEKL. Here the CDR3 reads CASSQGTNNEQFF. In nucleotides, the CDR3 is TGCGCCAGCAGCCAAGGGACCAACAATGAGCAGTTCTTC.